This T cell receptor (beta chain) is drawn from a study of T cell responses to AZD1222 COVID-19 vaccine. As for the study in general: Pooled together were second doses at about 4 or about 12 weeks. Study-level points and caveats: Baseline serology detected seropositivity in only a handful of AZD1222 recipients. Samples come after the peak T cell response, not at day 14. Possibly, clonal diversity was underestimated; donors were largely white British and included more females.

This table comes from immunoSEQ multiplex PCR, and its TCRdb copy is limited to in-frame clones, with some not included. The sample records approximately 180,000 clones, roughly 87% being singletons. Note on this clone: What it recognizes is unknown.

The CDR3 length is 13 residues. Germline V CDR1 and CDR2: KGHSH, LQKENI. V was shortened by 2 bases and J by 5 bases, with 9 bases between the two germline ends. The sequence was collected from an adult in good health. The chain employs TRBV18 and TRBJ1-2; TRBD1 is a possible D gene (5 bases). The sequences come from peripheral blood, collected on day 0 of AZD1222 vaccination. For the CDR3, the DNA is TGTGCCAGCTCACCAGGGACGGGGTATGGCTACACCTTC. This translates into CASSPGTGYGYTF.